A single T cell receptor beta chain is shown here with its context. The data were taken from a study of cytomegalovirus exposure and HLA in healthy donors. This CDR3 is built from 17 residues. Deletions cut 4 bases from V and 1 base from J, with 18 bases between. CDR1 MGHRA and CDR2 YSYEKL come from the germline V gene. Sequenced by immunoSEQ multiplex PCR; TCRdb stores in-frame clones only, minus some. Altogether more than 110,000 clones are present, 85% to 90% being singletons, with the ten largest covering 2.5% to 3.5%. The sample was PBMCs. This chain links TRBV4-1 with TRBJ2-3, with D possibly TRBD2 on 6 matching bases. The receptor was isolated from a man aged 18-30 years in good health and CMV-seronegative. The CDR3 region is CASSLKGVPGGTDTQYF. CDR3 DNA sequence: TGCGCCAGCAGCCTCAAGGGTGTGCCGGGGGGCACAGATACGCAGTATTTT.